Listed below are T cell receptor beta chains from one sample, sequenced in a study of blood T cell repertoires in COVID-19. Clones were sequenced by immunoSEQ multiplex PCR, and TCRdb holds only the in-frame ones, with some missing. The sample has 150,000 to 200,000 clones; roughly 85% are singletons. The sample was PBMCs or T cells enriched from blood (not recorded which). The receptors originated from a woman in her 70s in a cohort exposed to, infected with or recovered from COVID-19 (not recorded which). Both conserved end residues are part of each CDR3. Each record gives: clone size, V gene, CDR3 length, D gene, J gene, CDR3 protein, CDR3 DNA. D genes are given only for firm matches. Clone size, where shown, is once, few, many, or a class for clones that have expanded.

.,TRBV28,18,TRBD2,TRBJ2-3,CASSSGTSGTGSKETQYF,TGTGCCAGCAGTTCTGGGACTAGCGGGACTGGCTCAAAAGAAACGCAGTATTTT
.,TRBV28,15,TRBD1,TRBJ2-2,CASSITGGSTGELFF,TGTGCCAGCAGTATCACAGGGGGTAGTACCGGGGAGCTGTTTTTT
.,TRBV10-2,14,.,TRBJ2-1,CASSPQTGYNEQFF,TGCGCCAGCAGTCCTCAGACAGGATACAATGAGCAGTTCTTC
.,TRBV3-1/TRBV3-2,12,.,TRBJ1-2,CASSLGGTGYTF,TGTGCCAGCAGCCTGGGGGGGACGGGCTACACCTTC
.,TRBV19,14,.,TRBJ2-3,CASSIRVLADTQYF,TGTGCCAGTAGTATTCGCGTCCTTGCAGATACGCAGTATTTT
few,TRBV10-3,15,TRBD2,TRBJ2-5,CAIRAGGGNQETQYF,TGTGCCATCAGAGCTGGGGGGGGGAATCAAGAGACCCAGTACTTC
.,TRBV10-3,14,TRBD2,TRBJ2-1,CAISRIAGAREQFF,TGTGCCATCAGTCGAATAGCGGGAGCACGCGAGCAGTTCTTC
.,TRBV5-4,16,TRBD2,TRBJ2-3,CASSPRGAGGTDTQYF,TGTGCCAGCAGCCCCCGGGGCGCGGGAGGCACAGATACGCAGTATTTT
.,TRBV6-5,14,TRBD2,TRBJ2-7,CASTTAGLVPREYF,TGTGCCAGCACTACGGCGGGACTAGTGCCGAGGGAGTACTTC
.,TRBV7-2,16,TRBD2,TRBJ2-7,CASSPTRTSGLYEQYF,TGTGCCAGCAGCCCTACGAGGACTAGCGGTCTCTACGAGCAGTACTTC
.,TRBV27,13,.,TRBJ1-2,CASSHHRGDGYTF,TGTGCCAGCAGTCACCACCGGGGAGATGGCTACACCTTC